These T cell receptor beta chains were read from a single sample in a study of shared clonotypes between healthy human individuals. Some clones are missing from TCRdb's copy, which holds only in-frame ones; the method was immunoSEQ multiplex PCR. The sample comprises over 850,000 clones, around 78% of which are singletons, and about 0.52% rests with the top ten. The sample was memory CD4+ T cells from PBMCs. The receptor source for this set is a man aged 18 to 30 in good health. Some clones in this sample may be carry-over from other donors' samples. Each CDR3 is given with its conserved first and last residue. Each record gives: clone size, D gene, V gene, J gene, CDR3 protein, CDR3 DNA. A D gene is named only where the DNA matches it firmly. For some rows the clone size is stated as once, few or many, or as a class when expanded; others skip it.

clone size: -; D gene: -; V gene: TRBV6-5; J gene: TRBJ2-2; CDR3 protein: CASSPHWNTGELFF; CDR3 DNA: TGTGCCAGCAGTCCGCACTGGAACACCGGGGAGCTGTTTTTT
clone size: once; D gene: -; V gene: TRBV30; J gene: TRBJ2-6; CDR3 protein: CAWRISGANVLTF; CDR3 DNA: TGTGCCTGGAGAATCTCTGGGGCCAACGTCCTGACTTTC
clone size: few; D gene: -; V gene: TRBV5-6; J gene: TRBJ1-2; CDR3 protein: CASSTYDGYTF; CDR3 DNA: TGTGCCAGCAGCACCTACGATGGCTACACCTTC
clone size: once; D gene: -; V gene: TRBV6-6; J gene: TRBJ2-6; CDR3 protein: CASSQGGAGANVLTF; CDR3 DNA: TGTGCCAGCAGCCAGGGGGGGGCTGGGGCCAACGTCCTGACTTTC
clone size: -; D gene: TRBD2; V gene: TRBV9; J gene: TRBJ2-2; CDR3 protein: CASSVAPSGRGRTGELFF; CDR3 DNA: TGTGCCAGCAGCGTAGCTCCTAGCGGGAGGGGCCGCACCGGGGAGCTGTTTTTT
clone size: -; D gene: -; V gene: TRBV19; J gene: TRBJ2-1; CDR3 protein: CASSFGYSYNEQFF; CDR3 DNA: TGTGCCAGTAGTTTTGGGTACTCCTACAATGAGCAGTTCTTC
clone size: -; D gene: -; V gene: TRBV11-2; J gene: TRBJ2-7; CDR3 protein: CASSGLSSYEQYF; CDR3 DNA: TGTGCCAGCAGCGGTCTGAGCTCCTACGAGCAGTACTTC
clone size: -; D gene: -; V gene: TRBV6-1; J gene: TRBJ1-5; CDR3 protein: CASSALPPPDSNQPQHF; CDR3 DNA: TGTGCCAGCAGTGCCCTCCCCCCGCCGGATAGCAATCAGCCCCAGCATTTT
clone size: -; D gene: -; V gene: TRBV11-2; J gene: TRBJ1-4; CDR3 protein: CASSFQARVGEKLFF; CDR3 DNA: TGTGCCAGCAGCTTCCAGGCCAGGGTTGGAGAAAAACTGTTTTTT
clone size: -; D gene: TRBD1; V gene: TRBV20-1; J gene: TRBJ1-5; CDR3 protein: CSASQGQGEHF; CDR3 DNA: TGCAGTGCTAGTCAAGGACAGGGCGAGCATTTT
clone size: -; D gene: TRBD1; V gene: TRBV6-6; J gene: TRBJ2-7; CDR3 protein: CASSIDGTAYEQYF; CDR3 DNA: TGTGCCAGCAGTATTGATGGGACAGCCTACGAGCAGTACTTC
clone size: -; D gene: TRBD2; V gene: TRBV28; J gene: TRBJ2-3; CDR3 protein: CASSLAGVGWGTQYF; CDR3 DNA: TGTGCCAGCTCTCTAGCGGGAGTCGGATGGGGTACGCAGTATTTT
clone size: once; D gene: TRBD1; V gene: TRBV7-9; J gene: TRBJ1-1; CDR3 protein: CASSLAGQGARTEAFF; CDR3 DNA: TGTGCCAGCAGCTTAGCGGGTCAGGGGGCGAGGACTGAAGCTTTCTTT
clone size: -; D gene: TRBD2; V gene: TRBV29-1; J gene: TRBJ2-1; CDR3 protein: CSAGGLAGNNEQFF; CDR3 DNA: TGCAGCGCTGGGGGACTAGCGGGTAACAATGAGCAGTTCTTC
clone size: -; D gene: -; V gene: TRBV2; J gene: TRBJ1-4; CDR3 protein: CASSDGQSNAATNEKLFF; CDR3 DNA: TGTGCCAGCAGTGATGGCCAGTCCAATGCAGCAACTAATGAAAAACTGTTTTTT
clone size: -; D gene: -; V gene: TRBV20-1; J gene: TRBJ2-7; CDR3 protein: CSASFYEQYF; CDR3 DNA: TGCAGTGCTAGCTTCTACGAGCAGTACTTC
clone size: -; D gene: TRBD2; V gene: TRBV28; J gene: TRBJ2-7; CDR3 protein: CASSLWASGRSEQYF; CDR3 DNA: TGTGCCAGCAGTTTATGGGCTAGCGGGAGGAGTGAGCAGTACTTC
clone size: few; D gene: -; V gene: TRBV19; J gene: TRBJ1-2; CDR3 protein: CASTRGERGYTF; CDR3 DNA: TGTGCCAGTACCCGGGGGGAGCGTGGCTACACCTTC
clone size: -; D gene: -; V gene: TRBV4-1; J gene: TRBJ2-7; CDR3 protein: CASSQGGVQYF; CDR3 DNA: TGCGCCAGCAGCCAAGGGGGGGTGCAGTACTTC
clone size: few; D gene: TRBD2; V gene: TRBV27; J gene: TRBJ2-1; CDR3 protein: CASSSAGGIYNEQFF; CDR3 DNA: TGTGCCAGCAGTTCAGCGGGAGGGATATACAATGAGCAGTTCTTC
clone size: once; D gene: TRBD2; V gene: TRBV5-6; J gene: TRBJ2-7; CDR3 protein: CASSLGAGGDEQYF; CDR3 DNA: TGTGCCAGCAGCTTGGGAGCGGGAGGGGACGAGCAGTACTTC
clone size: once; D gene: -; V gene: TRBV14; J gene: TRBJ1-4; CDR3 protein: CASSHSEGEKLFF; CDR3 DNA: TGTGCCAGCAGCCACTCGGAGGGGGAAAAACTGTTTTTT
clone size: -; D gene: -; V gene: TRBV28; J gene: TRBJ2-5; CDR3 protein: CASSDGRAVQETQYF; CDR3 DNA: TGTGCCAGCAGTGACGGTCGGGCGGTACAAGAGACCCAGTACTTC
clone size: -; D gene: TRBD1; V gene: TRBV14; J gene: TRBJ1-1; CDR3 protein: CASSQTTGYPSSRMAFF; CDR3 DNA: TGTGCCAGCAGCCAAACGACAGGGTACCCTTCATCCCGAATGGCTTTCTTT
clone size: -; D gene: -; V gene: TRBV10-3; J gene: TRBJ2-2; CDR3 protein: CAISNPGSRDSTGELFF; CDR3 DNA: TGTGCCATCAGTAACCCGGGTTCCAGGGACTCGACCGGGGAGCTGTTTTTT
clone size: -; D gene: TRBD1; V gene: TRBV2; J gene: TRBJ1-1; CDR3 protein: CASSNTEGATEAFF; CDR3 DNA: TGTGCCAGCAGTAACACGGAGGGGGCCACTGAAGCTTTCTTT
clone size: -; D gene: -; V gene: TRBV7-9; J gene: TRBJ1-1; CDR3 protein: CASSLALRFTNTEAFF; CDR3 DNA: TGTGCCAGCAGCTTAGCCTTAAGGTTTACGAACACTGAAGCTTTCTTT
clone size: -; D gene: TRBD2; V gene: TRBV5-1; J gene: TRBJ2-1; CDR3 protein: CASSLALAGGPEQFF; CDR3 DNA: TGCGCCAGCAGCTTGGCCCTAGCGGGAGGGCCTGAGCAGTTCTTC
clone size: few; D gene: -; V gene: TRBV9; J gene: TRBJ1-1; CDR3 protein: CASSVDRQMNTEAFF; CDR3 DNA: TGTGCCAGCAGCGTAGATAGACAAATGAACACTGAAGCTTTCTTT
clone size: few; D gene: TRBD1; V gene: TRBV14; J gene: TRBJ2-7; CDR3 protein: CASSQAPGQGSYEQYF; CDR3 DNA: TGTGCCAGCAGCCAGGCCCCGGGACAGGGTTCCTACGAGCAGTACTTC
clone size: -; D gene: -; V gene: TRBV7-2; J gene: TRBJ2-3; CDR3 protein: CASSSQARLSTDTQYF; CDR3 DNA: TGTGCCAGCAGCTCACAAGCAAGACTATCCACAGATACGCAGTATTTT
clone size: -; D gene: -; V gene: TRBV25-1; J gene: TRBJ1-2; CDR3 protein: CASSDQRRDHGYTF; CDR3 DNA: TGTGCCAGCAGTGATCAGAGAAGAGACCATGGCTACACCTTC
clone size: -; D gene: -; V gene: TRBV11-2; J gene: TRBJ2-7; CDR3 protein: CASSLGLESYEQYF; CDR3 DNA: TGTGCCAGCAGCCTGGGTCTAGAGTCCTACGAGCAGTACTTC
clone size: -; D gene: -; V gene: TRBV28; J gene: TRBJ2-5; CDR3 protein: CASRQGGAQQRTQYF; CDR3 DNA: TGTGCCAGCAGACAAGGAGGGGCCCAACAAAGGACCCAGTACTTC
clone size: -; D gene: -; V gene: TRBV7-9; J gene: TRBJ2-7; CDR3 protein: CASSFWGAVPYEQYF; CDR3 DNA: TGTGCCAGCAGCTTCTGGGGGGCAGTCCCCTACGAGCAGTACTTC
clone size: -; D gene: TRBD2; V gene: TRBV5-1; J gene: TRBJ2-1; CDR3 protein: CASSLAPAGGNEQFF; CDR3 DNA: TGCGCCAGCAGCTTGGCCCCGGCGGGGGGCAATGAGCAGTTCTTC
clone size: -; D gene: -; V gene: TRBV29-1; J gene: TRBJ2-7; CDR3 protein: CSARADSYEQYF; CDR3 DNA: TGCAGCGCGCGGGCAGACTCCTACGAGCAGTACTTC
clone size: -; D gene: -; V gene: TRBV7-2; J gene: TRBJ1-3; CDR3 protein: CASSLGGRAGRNTIYF; CDR3 DNA: TGTGCCAGCAGCTTAGGGGGTCGAGCAGGGAGGAACACCATATATTTT
clone size: -; D gene: -; V gene: TRBV5-4; J gene: TRBJ2-7; CDR3 protein: CASSRRVGQVAYEQYF; CDR3 DNA: TGTGCCAGCAGCCGTAGGGTCGGGCAGGTAGCCTACGAGCAGTACTTC
clone size: -; D gene: -; V gene: TRBV5-1; J gene: TRBJ2-7; CDR3 protein: CASSLSTLNREQYF; CDR3 DNA: TGCGCCAGCAGCTTGTCCACCTTGAATCGCGAGCAGTACTTC